This T cell receptor beta chain was identified during a study of blood T cells in healthy people across ages. Sample-barcoded 5' priming and a J-beta primer mix drove a second PCR of 7 to 11 cycles. TCRdb reanalysed the 5' RACE reads using MiXCR and keeps one entry per CDR3 protein. The data contain 1,500,000 or so distinct CDR3 sequences, less than 45% of them seen just once; the ten biggest clones take up approximately 4%. Germline V gene data show CDR1 as LGHNT and CDR2 as FRNRAP. V dropped 1 base and J dropped 0 bases, with 7 bases sitting between them. The CDR3 totals 15 residues. Sequencing was done on a sample of blood. The chain carries TRBV12-5 and TRBJ2-1; perhaps TRBD2 as D (6 bases). The sequence was obtained from a woman under 30 in good health. The CDR3 is CASGLAGSSYNEQFF. The CDR3 coding sequence is TGTGCTAGTGGTTTGGCCGGGAGCTCCTACAATGAGCAGTTCTTC.